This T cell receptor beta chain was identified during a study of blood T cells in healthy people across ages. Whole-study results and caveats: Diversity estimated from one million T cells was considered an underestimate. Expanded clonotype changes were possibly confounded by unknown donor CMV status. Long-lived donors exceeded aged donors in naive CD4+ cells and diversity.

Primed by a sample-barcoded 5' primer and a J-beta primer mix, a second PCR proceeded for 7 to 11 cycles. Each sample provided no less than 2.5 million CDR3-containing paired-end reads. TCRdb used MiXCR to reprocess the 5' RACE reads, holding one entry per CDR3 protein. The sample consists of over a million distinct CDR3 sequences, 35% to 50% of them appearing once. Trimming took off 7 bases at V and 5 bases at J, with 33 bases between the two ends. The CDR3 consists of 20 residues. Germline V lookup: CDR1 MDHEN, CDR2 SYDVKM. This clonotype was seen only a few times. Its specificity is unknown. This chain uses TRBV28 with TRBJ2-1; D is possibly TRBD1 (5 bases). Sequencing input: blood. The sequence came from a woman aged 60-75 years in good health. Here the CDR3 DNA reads TGTGCCAGCAACCGAGAGGCAGGGCCTCCTCCAGCCCAAGAGGACAATGAGCAGTTCTTC. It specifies CASNREAGPPPAQEDNEQFF.